Presented here are 11 T cell receptor beta chains from one specimen sequenced in a study of blood T cell repertoires in COVID-19. Generated by immunoSEQ multiplex PCR, the TCRdb table keeps only in-frame clones and is missing some. The table records about 270,000 clones, roughly 87% of them present only once. Sequences were obtained from PBMCs or T cells enriched from blood (not recorded which). These TCRs come from a woman in her 30s who had recovered from COVID-19.

The table lists this clone with a few counts. In DNA, the CDR3 is TGTGCCACCAGCCAGCGACAGGGCGTAAATGAAAAACTGTTTTTT. It translates to CATSQRQGVNEKLFF. The gene calls are TRBV15 and TRBJ1-4; 7 bases agree with TRBD1. CDR1 is LNHNV, CDR2 YYDKDF, per germline (reference sequence). The CDR3 is made up of 15 amino acids. V lost 5 bases to trimming and J lost 5 bases; unmatched junction nucleotides: 8.

The CDR3 sequence is CATQAAGADYQPQHF. DNA of the CDR3: TGTGCCACCCAGGCCGCGGGGGCGGATTATCAGCCCCAGCATTTT. The rearrangement links TRBV24-1 to TRBJ1-5; TRBD1 might be the D (6 bases). Per germline, CDR1 KGHDR and CDR2 SFDVKD. V was clipped by 9 bases and J by 5 bases, with 19 bases between them. This CDR3 comprises 15 residues.

The J gene is TRBJ1-4, the V gene TRBV9; 8 bases match TRBD1. In germline, CDR1 is SGDLS, CDR2 YYNGEE. The CDR3 spans 17 residues. The trim removed 2 bases at V and 2 bases at J, leaving 8 bases unmatched. As DNA, the CDR3 is TGTGCCAGCAGCGTGGCACCGACAGGGGAGACTAATGAAAAACTGTTTTTT. Amino acid sequence: CASSVAPTGETNEKLFF.

This chain links TRBV7-9 with TRBJ2-1; 10 bases fit TRBD2. Unmatched junction bases numbered 11, after V lost 5 bases and J lost 10 bases. Per germline, CDR1 SEHNR and CDR2 FQNEAQ (reference sequence). The CDR3 consists of 15 residues. CDR3 in amino acids: CASSPSSGGGGEQFF. The CDR3 bases are TGTGCCAGCAGCCCCTCTAGCGGGGGCGGGGGCGAGCAGTTCTTC.

This clone has a single count. The CDR3, as DNA: TGCGCCAGCAGCTTGGCCGGGCGGGGAGAAGAGACCCAGTACTTC. This codes for CASSLAGRGEETQYF. This chain links TRBV5-1 with TRBJ2-5; D possibly corresponds to TRBD2 (6 bases). CDR1 SGHRS and CDR2 YFSETQ come from the germline V gene. Trimming stripped 0 bases from V and 3 bases from J, with 12 bases between. The CDR3 covers 15 residues.

The V call is TRBV2, the J call TRBJ1-6; weak D call: TRBD1 (5 bases). V was shortened by 5 bases and J by 10 bases, with 15 bases between the two germline ends. The CDR3 totals 14 residues. Per germline, CDR1 SNHLY and CDR2 FYNNEI. Here the CDR3 reads CASSSQGLGSPLHF. CDR3 nucleotide sequence: TGTGCCAGCAGTTCCCAGGGTCTTGGCTCACCCCTCCACTTT.

The count of this clone is one. The gene calls are TRBV5-6 and TRBJ1-5; a possible D gene is TRBD1 (6 bases). CDR1 and CDR2 from the germline V gene are SGHDT and YYEEEE. V gave up 4 bases and J gave up 3 bases, with 17 bases separating them. CDR3 size: 16 residues. CDR3 amino acids: CASSRGGWQANQPQHF. CDR3 nucleotides: TGTGCCAGCAGCAGGGGGGGATGGCAGGCCAATCAGCCCCAGCATTTT.

J is TRBJ2-7 and V is TRBV14; D remains unclear. The germline CDR1 and CDR2 sequences are SGHDN and FVKESK. V lost 3 bases to trimming and J lost 5 bases, with 5 bases between them. This CDR3 has 11 residues. The CDR3 DNA reads as TGTGCCAGCAGCCACACTCACGAGCAGTACTTC. Translated, it gives CASSHTHEQYF.

V and J are TRBV2 and TRBJ1-2; D is ambiguous. The CDR3 is 12 amino acids. Trimming removed 7 bases at V and 7 bases at J, with 13 bases between. CDR1 and CDR2 from the germline V gene are SNHLY and FYNNEI. CDR3 DNA: TGTGCCAGCATCCTACTGAGGAGTGGCTACACCTTC. Protein: CASILLRSGYTF.

As for this clone: This sample also contains other DNA sequences that code for the same CDR3. The gene calls are TRBV3-1 (or the pseudogene TRBV3-2) and TRBJ2-7; perhaps TRBD2 as D (5 bases). CDR3 size: 15 residues. V lost 3 bases to trimming and J lost 0 bases, with 12 bases between them. CDR1 and CDR2 from the germline V gene are LGHDT and YNNKEL (reference sequence). For the CDR3, the DNA is TGTGCCAGCAGCCAGGCGGGTGACGTCTCCTACGAGCAGTACTTC. This sequence encodes CASSQAGDVSYEQYF.

This clone has just a few counts. This sequence joins TRBV5-4 and TRBJ2-5, with D unresolved. Germline assignment: CDR1 SGHNT and CDR2 YYREEE (reference sequence). Trimming stripped 4 bases from V and 7 bases from J, with 11 bases between. The CDR3 sequence is 12 residues long. The CDR3 nucleotides read TGTGCCAGCAGCCGTACTTTCGGGACCCAGTACTTC. This sequence encodes CASSRTFGTQYF.